This T cell receptor beta chain was captured in a study of blood T cell repertoires in COVID-19. Overall study: The United States, Italy and Spain provided the acute and convalescent COVID-19 samples. T cells, B-cell-depleted T cells, or PBMCs provided the cDNA or gDNA that served as material.

Study processing details: Using reference gene primer amplification, nucleated cell counts were estimated. Measured with immunoSEQ multiplex PCR; TCRdb has only the in-frame clones, and not every one. That table is the source of V, J and clone size, and D and trimming were worked out from the DNA. The sample consists of approximately 60,000 clones, approximately 85% of them appearing once. This CDR3 contains 13 residues. Germline CDR1 reads SNHLY; CDR2 reads FYNNEI. V lost 7 bases, J lost 4 bases, and 13 bases lay in between. This receptor was taken from a human donor in a cohort sampled during active COVID-19. The chain recombines TRBV2 with TRBJ1-2; D might be TRBD1 (5 bases). Sequencing input: peripheral blood. CDR3 DNA sequence: TGTGCCAGCAAACAGGAAGACACCTATGGCTACACCTTC. Its translation: CASKQEDTYGYTF.